These 17 T cell receptor delta chains share one sample of origin, sequenced in a study of Vδ1+ human thymocytes. Study-level findings and limits: In the thymus, TRG and TRD repertoires looked highly polyclonal with Gaussian CDR3 lengths.

These TCRs are of unknown antigen specificity. RNA was extracted from the cells and then reverse transcribed. The CDR3 regions were amplified by multiplex PCR from V-gene primers to a constant-region primer. TCRdb processed the multiplex PCR reads again with the CATT caller. Of fewer than 90,000 delta-chain clones listed, approximately 37% are singletons. The sample comprised Vdelta1+ gamma-delta thymocytes from the thymus. The subset is: FACS-sorted CD3+ TCRalphabeta- TCRVdelta1+ TCRVdelta2- thymocytes. These receptors originate from a boy younger than two who had congenital heart surgery.

This clone has a handful of counts. The V gene is TRDV1, the J gene TRDJ1; TRDD3 is a possible D gene (5 bases). V gave up 0 bases and J gave up 0 bases, with 23 bases separating them. This CDR3 has 20 amino acids. Per the germline V gene, CDR1 is TSWWSYY and CDR2 is QGS. The CDR3 sequence is CALGELRLSPLVGYTDKLIF. The CDR3 nucleotides read TGTGCTCTTGGGGAACTCCGTCTCTCACCGTTAGTGGGATACACCGATAAACTCATCTTT.

The chain employs TRDV1 and TRDJ1; 11 bases fit TRDD3. J gave up 10 bases and V 8 bases, and 24 bases lay outside the gene matches. CDR1 and CDR2 from the germline V gene are TSWWSYY and QGS. This CDR3 is 18 amino acids long. In DNA, the CDR3 is TGTGCTCTTTTCCTAGAGTCCTCCCTCGTACTGGGGGATAACGGACTCATCTTT. This translates into CALFLESSLVLGDNGLIF.

In its sample, this clone was seen a few times. This chain links TRDV1 with TRDJ1; TRDD3 is a possible D gene (6 bases). The CDR3 runs 17 residues. Between the trimmed V and J ends, which lost 7 bases and 0 bases, there was a span of 21 bases. CDR1 and CDR2 (germline): TSWWSYY, QGS. The CDR3 is CALAGPEGIRYTDKLIF. CDR3 bases: TGTGCTCTTGCGGGCCCGGAGGGGATTCGGTACACCGATAAACTCATCTTT.

This clone was found a few times. The V and J genes are TRDV1 and TRDJ1; maybe TRDD3 (6 bases). Trimming removed 2 bases from V and 3 bases from J, with 10 bases in between. The germline V gene has CDR1 TSWWSYY and CDR2 QGS. The CDR3 extends over 14 amino acids. The CDR3 region has the DNA TGTGCTCTTGGGGAAGGGATATGCGCCGATAAACTCATCTTT. This gives the protein CALGEGICADKLIF.

This clone came up many times. This chain connects TRDV2 to TRDJ1; 10 positions match TRDD3. The CDR3 extends over 19 amino acids. CDR1 is GEAIGNYY, CDR2 EKD, per germline. With 3 bases clipped from V and 1 base from J, the junction kept 16 bases outside the gene matches. The CDR3 nucleotides are TGTGCCTGTGACCACCGACTAGTAGGGGGATACGGAGGCACCGATAAACTCATCTTT. Protein sequence: CACDHRLVGGYGGTDKLIF.

V gene TRDV2 combines with J gene TRDJ1, with D tentatively TRDD3 (6 bases). The length of the CDR3 is 18 residues. V lost 9 bases to trimming and J lost 1 base, with 29 bases between them. CDR1 and CDR2 (germline): GEAIGNYY, EKD. DNA for the CDR3: TGTGCCACCCGGGCCTCCTGGGTGATACGCCCTTCCACCGATAAACTCATCTTT. Protein product: CATRASWVIRPSTDKLIF.

This clone was counted only a few times. The V call is TRDV1, the J call TRDJ1, with 8 nucleotides matching TRDD3. This CDR3 comprises 22 residues. Losses at the gene ends were 0 bases for V and 1 base for J; bases not matched to a gene: 22. CDR1 is TSWWSYY and CDR2 is QGS in the germline V gene. The CDR3 spells CALGELQDSSVRGGFGTDKLIF. The CDR3 DNA is TGTGCTCTTGGGGAACTACAAGATTCCAGTGTCCGTGGGGGATTCGGCACCGATAAACTCATCTTT.

The chain links TRDV1 to TRDJ1; D perhaps matches TRDD3 (6 bases). This CDR3 contains 19 residues. V gave up 0 bases and J gave up 3 bases, with 23 bases separating them. Germline V lookup: CDR1 TSWWSYY, CDR2 QGS. The CDR3 protein is CALGELEVPYRYWADKLIF. The CDR3 nucleotides are TGTGCTCTTGGGGAACTAGAAGTCCCCTACAGGTACTGGGCCGATAAACTCATCTTT.

This clone was counted only a few times. The J gene is TRDJ1, the V gene TRDV1; D remains ambiguous. The V gene's germline CDR1 is TSWWSYY and CDR2 QGS. V dropped 0 bases and J dropped 11 bases, with 40 bases sitting between them. This CDR3 is built from 22 residues. In DNA, the CDR3 is TGTGCTCTTGGGGAACTAGCCTCCCCCCTTAGATCAAGGCTCGGTTACGGACGATGGCTCATCTTT. This codes for CALGELASPLRSRLGYGRWLIF.

The rearrangement uses TRDV1 and TRDJ1; 8 positions agree with TRDD3. Germline V gives CDR1 TSWWSYY, CDR2 QGS. This CDR3 has 23 amino acids. With 3 bases clipped from V and 8 bases from J, the junction kept 35 bases outside the gene matches. The CDR3 loop reads CALGDLGPTLSPPGVFTGGKLIF. CDR3 in DNA: TGTGCTCTTGGGGACTTGGGGCCTACCTTATCCCCTCCGGGAGTCTTTACTGGGGGCAAACTCATCTTT.

The chain joins TRDV1 to TRDJ1; perhaps TRDD3 as D (6 bases). CDR1 is TSWWSYY, CDR2 QGS, per germline. The CDR3 is made up of 18 amino acids. Trimming took 8 bases from V and 1 from J, leaving 26 bases between them. CDR3 bases: TGTGCTCTTTCCCTATTCCCCTTGAGGATACTGGGCACCGATAAACTCATCTTT. Its protein is CALSLFPLRILGTDKLIF.

This chain joins TRDV1 and TRDJ1; 9 bases match TRDD3. The junction had 22 bases not matched to a gene; V was cut back by 7 bases and J by 1 base. From germline, CDR1 is TSWWSYY and CDR2 QGS. CDR3 length: 20 residues. The CDR3 nucleotides are TGTGCTCTTGACCCACAGTTGGGGGGATACAGGGGAGAATTCACCGATAAACTCATCTTT. Protein sequence: CALDPQLGGYRGEFTDKLIF.

This clone was found a few times. The J gene is TRDJ1, the V gene TRDV1; 11 nucleotides line up with TRDD3. Trimming removed 2 bases from V and 0 bases from J; junction bases left unmatched: 17. Looked up from germline, CDR1 is TSWWSYY and CDR2 is QGS. This CDR3 region has 21 residues. The CDR3 region is CALGEKRTLGDTNQYTDKLIF. The CDR3 region has the DNA TGTGCTCTTGGGGAAAAGCGCACGCTGGGGGATACAAACCAATACACCGATAAACTCATCTTT.

Comment on this clone: Other DNA sequences in this specimen translate into the identical CDR3. The rearrangement links TRDV1 to TRDJ1, with D hard to call. The CDR3 extends over 14 amino acids. Trimming stripped 5 bases from V and 0 bases from J, with 10 bases between. Per germline, CDR1 TSWWSYY and CDR2 QGS. The CDR3 DNA sequence: TGTGCTCTTGGGAAGCCCCCCTACACCGATAAACTCATCTTT. Its protein product is CALGKPPYTDKLIF.

The gene calls are TRDV1 and TRDJ1; no firm D call. Trimming removed 1 base from V and 5 bases from J, with 14 bases in between. This CDR3 spans 15 amino acids. Germline CDR1 reads TSWWSYY; CDR2 reads QGS. DNA of the CDR3: TGTGCTCTTGGGGAACGGCAGGGACAAGCGGATAAACTCATCTTT. Translation gives CALGERQGQADKLIF.

This clone was found a few times. This chain connects TRDV1 to TRDJ1; 12 nucleotides match TRDD3. This CDR3 has 17 residues. The germline V gene encodes CDR1 TSWWSYY and CDR2 QGS. V was pared by 2 bases and J by 3 bases, with 7 bases of the junction left unmatched. The DNA for the CDR3 is TGTGCTCTTGGGGAAGGTGACTGGGGGATACAATCCGATAAACTCATCTTT. This sequence encodes CALGEGDWGIQSDKLIF.

V usage is TRDV1 and J usage is TRDJ1; TRDD3 aligns across 11 bases. This CDR3 contains 21 residues. Germline CDR1 and CDR2: TSWWSYY and QGS. The V segment lost 2 bases and the J segment 4 bases; nucleotides outside the gene matches: 21. Here the CDR3 reads CALGEWSSLRIGGYAVDKLIF. Written as DNA, the CDR3 is TGTGCTCTTGGGGAATGGTCTTCCCTACGTATTGGGGGATACGCTGTCGATAAACTCATCTTT.